A single sample gave rise to the 3 T cell receptor beta chains below, sequenced in a study of PD-1 blockade in classical Hodgkin lymphoma. TCRdb's copy holds only in-frame clones and misses some; the assay was immunoSEQ multiplex PCR. Of 30,000 to 40,000 clones listed, around 90% are singletons. The time point is: cycle 4 day 1 (C4D1), after five to seven weeks of nivolumab. Each of the patients experienced relapse following autologous stem cell transplantation, and their brentuximab vedotin exposure differed. Purification of CD4+ T cells from thawed PBMCs was achieved by magnetic negative selection. Source: CD4+ T cells from blood, taken before the fourth cycle of nivolumab. The receptors originated from a human donor with classical Hodgkin lymphoma.

The chain couples TRBV30 to TRBJ1-5; 7 bases match TRBD1. The J segment lost 11 bases and the V segment lost 0 bases, leaving 10 bases of the junction unmatched. The germline CDR1 and CDR2 sequences are GTSNPN and SVGIG (reference sequence). The CDR3 is 14 amino acids. The CDR3 spells CAWSVGVRGSAQHF. The CDR3 bases are TGTGCCTGGAGTGTAGGTGTCAGGGGGTCCGCCCAGCATTTT.

V usage is TRBV5-1 and J usage is TRBJ2-5, with 8 bases aligning to TRBD1. V was pared by 4 bases and J by 2 bases, with 10 bases of the junction left unmatched. The V gene's germline CDR1 is SGHRS and CDR2 YFSETQ. The CDR3 length is 16 residues. The CDR3 DNA reads TGCGCCAGCAGCGTAACCAGACAGGGGCGGCAAGAGACCCAGTACTTC. This translates into CASSVTRQGRQETQYF. Together with reference TRBV5-1 and TRBJ2-5, the CDR3 gives the full variable domain: KAGVTQTPRYLIKTRGQQVTLSCSPISGHRSVSWYQQTPGQGLQFLFEYFSETQRNKGNFPGRFSGRQFSNSRSEMNVSTLELGDSALYLCASSVTRQGRQETQYFGPGTRLLVL.

V is TRBV6-1 and J is TRBJ1-5; 7 positions match TRBD1. The ends lost 4 bases at V and 0 bases at J; junction bases unmatched: 9. This CDR3 is built from 17 residues. Germline V gene lookup returns CDR1 MNHNS and CDR2 SASEGT. The DNA of the CDR3 is TGTGCCAGCAGTGTCTCGGCGGACAGGCGTAGCAATCAGCCCCAGCATTTT. It translates to CASSVSADRRSNQPQHF.